One sample yielded the 29 T cell receptor beta chains listed below, sequenced in a study of shared clonotypes between healthy human individuals. Generated by immunoSEQ multiplex PCR, the TCRdb table keeps only in-frame clones and is missing some. Seen here are roughly 1,500,000 clones, around 98.5% observed once, and the top ten hold about 0.4%. Sequencing used naive CD4+ T cells sorted from blood. Sample subset: CD45RA+ positively selected. These receptors originate from a young man in good health.

V and J are TRBV6-1 and TRBJ2-1; 9 bases map to TRBD2. Unmatched junction bases numbered 6, after V lost 6 bases and J lost 6 bases. The CDR3 consists of 14 residues. CDR1 MNHNS and CDR2 SASEGT come from the germline V gene. CDR3 DNA: TGTGCCAGCAGAGTAGCGGGAGCAGTCAATGAGCAGTTCTTC. Encoded protein: CASRVAGAVNEQFF.

The rearrangement joins TRBV10-3 to TRBJ2-3; no clear D. The V gene lost 3 bases and the J gene lost 4 bases, with 11 bases spanning the gap. Germline V gene lookup returns CDR1 ENHRY and CDR2 SYGVKD. CDR3 length: 14 amino acids. The CDR3, as DNA: TGTGCCATCAGTGAAGGTCTAGAGGCAGATACGCAGTATTTT. Its protein product is CAISEGLEADTQYF.

The chain has TRBV28 and TRBJ2-2; TRBD1 might be the D (6 bases). Germline V gene sequence: CDR1 MDHEN, CDR2 SYDVKM. V was trimmed by 2 bases and J by 5 bases, leaving 15 bases between them. The CDR3 covers 16 residues. The CDR3 sequence: CASSLLPVGGTGELFF. CDR3 sequence (DNA): TGTGCCAGCAGTTTACTTCCGGTAGGGGGAACCGGGGAGCTGTTTTTT.

V is TRBV11-2 and J is TRBJ2-5; no clear D. V was cut by 1 base and J by 0 bases, with 12 bases left in between. Germline values: CDR1 SGHAT, CDR2 FQNNGV. This CDR3 spans 16 amino acids. CDR3 nucleotide sequence: TGTGCCAGCAGCTTAGCTACCGCTATTAACCAAGAGACCCAGTACTTC. Its translation: CASSLATAINQETQYF.

V is TRBV10-1 and J is TRBJ2-2; tentative D call: TRBD1 (5 bases). Looked up from germline, CDR1 is WNHNN and CDR2 is SYGVQD (reference sequence). The germline V and J ends were trimmed by 3 bases and 1 base, with 6 bases remaining between them. CDR3 length equals 14 residues. CDR3 region: CASSDTGNTGELFF. The CDR3 region has the DNA TGCGCCAGCAGTGATACAGGGAACACCGGGGAGCTGTTTTTT.

The chain links TRBV2 to TRBJ2-7; D is ambiguous. The CDR3 is 12 residues long. V shed 5 bases and J shed 2 bases, with 7 bases lying between them. Germline CDR1 reads SNHLY; CDR2 reads FYNNEI. The CDR3 bases are TGTGCCAGCAGTCCAGCCGCCTACGAGCAGTACTTC. It translates to CASSPAAYEQYF.

This clone showed up just once. The chain has TRBV11-2 and TRBJ1-1, with a possible D match to TRBD1 (5 bases). There are 15 residues in the CDR3. With 1 base removed from V and 1 base from J, the gap between germline ends came to 10 bases. Germline V CDR1 and CDR2: SGHAT, FQNNGV. The CDR3 region is CASSLGGSRNTEAFF. The CDR3 region has the DNA TGTGCCAGCAGCTTAGGGGGGAGTAGGAACACTGAAGCTTTCTTT.

The V call is TRBV11-2, the J call TRBJ1-4; D is unclear. Trimming took off 4 bases at V and 7 bases at J, with 10 bases between the two ends. The CDR3 runs to 13 residues. Germline V gene sequence: CDR1 SGHAT, CDR2 FQNNGV. The CDR3 region has the DNA TGTGCCAGCAGCTCATCGGTAGTTGAAAAACTGTTTTTT. Encoded protein: CASSSSVVEKLFF.

This chain uses TRBV7-2 with TRBJ2-7; D not resolved. The CDR3 is made up of 14 amino acids. V was trimmed by 5 bases and J by 2 bases, leaving 13 bases between them. Germline V gene data show CDR1 as SGHTA and CDR2 as FQGNSA. The CDR3 region is CASSRAFGPYEQYF. CDR3 nucleotides: TGTGCCAGCAGCCGGGCGTTTGGACCCTACGAGCAGTACTTC.

A single count supports this clone. This chain uses TRBV9 with TRBJ2-2; D is perhaps TRBD1 or TRBD2 (5 bases each). The germline V gene encodes CDR1 SGDLS and CDR2 YYNGEE. The CDR3 covers 12 residues. V was shortened by 5 bases and J by 7 bases, with 9 bases between the two germline ends. CDR3 in DNA: TGTGCCAGCAGGAGGGGAATCGGGGAGCTGTTTTTT. Its translation is CASRRGIGELFF.

The chain joins TRBV25-1 to TRBJ2-7; D ambiguous. Trimming cost V 6 bases and J 3 bases, with 6 bases left between them. Germline V CDR1 and CDR2: MGHDK, SYGVNS. This CDR3 region has 11 residues. The CDR3 nucleotides are TGTGCCAGCAGCTTCTACTACGAGCAGTACTTC. Translating it yields CASSFYYEQYF.

The chain carries TRBV10-1 and TRBJ2-4; D gene unclear. Germline loops: CDR1 WNHNN, CDR2 SYGVQD (reference sequence). The CDR3 runs to 13 residues. The V and J ends lost 3 bases and 3 bases respectively, with 6 bases between them. DNA of the CDR3: TGCGCCAGCAGTGAATCAGGCAAAAACATTCAGTACTTC. As protein: CASSESGKNIQYF.

The rearrangement uses TRBV6-5 and TRBJ2-7; tentatively, D is TRBD1 (6 bases). This CDR3 has 13 residues. V lost 4 bases to trimming and J lost 3 bases, with 10 bases between them. Germline loops: CDR1 MNHEY, CDR2 SVGAGI. The CDR3 coding sequence is TGTGCCAGCAGTTCTCCGGGACACTACGAGCAGTACTTC. It translates to CASSSPGHYEQYF.

The CDR3 sequence: CASSSVTGASDEQYF. The CDR3, as DNA: TGTGCCAGCAGCTCGGTAACGGGAGCGTCGGACGAGCAGTACTTC. This rearrangement joins TRBV5-6 to TRBJ2-7; maybe TRBD2 (6 bases). Germline lookup yields CDR1 SGHDT and CDR2 YYEEEE. This CDR3 is built from 15 residues. V shed 3 bases and J shed 5 bases, with 18 bases lying between them.

The chain joins TRBV29-1 to TRBJ2-7; TRBD1 or TRBD2 may be the D gene (5 bases each). This CDR3 has 13 residues. Trimming took off 6 bases at V and 1 base at J, with 13 bases between the two ends. Looked up from germline, CDR1 is SQVTM and CDR2 is ANQGSEA. As DNA, the CDR3 is TGCAGCGTGAGGGGATGGACGTCCTACGAGCAGTACTTC. This encodes CSVRGWTSYEQYF.

This chain uses TRBV19 with TRBJ2-1; possibly TRBD2 for D (5 bases). V lost 5 bases and J lost 7, with 6 bases in between. Germline V gives CDR1 LNHDA, CDR2 SQIVND (reference sequence). The CDR3 consists of 11 residues. CDR3 residues: CASSRGNEQFF. The CDR3 DNA reads TGTGCCAGTAGTCGAGGGAATGAGCAGTTCTTC.

This chain connects TRBV7-3 to TRBJ1-4, with 8 nucleotides matching TRBD1. Germline V lookup: CDR1 SGHTA, CDR2 FQGTGA. The CDR3 is 14 residues long. Trimming at V came to 5 bases and at J to 5 bases, leaving 4 bases not matched to a gene. The CDR3 DNA reads as TGTGCCAGCAGCCCACGACAGGGGAATGAAAAACTGTTTTTT. Translating gives CASSPRQGNEKLFF.

The chain uses TRBV2 and TRBJ2-7; no clear D. Trimming pared 0 bases from V and 6 bases from J, leaving 12 bases between. The CDR3 consists of 14 residues. CDR1 is SNHLY and CDR2 is FYNNEI in the germline V gene. CDR3 sequence (DNA): TGTGCCAGCAGTGAAGCGCTCGGCATCAGCGAGCAGTACTTC. Translation: CASSEALGISEQYF.

The CDR3 region has the DNA TGTGCCAGCAGCCTAGGACGGCGCTCTGGAAACACCATATATTTT. This translates into CASSLGRRSGNTIYF. V and J are TRBV14 and TRBJ1-3; D is undetermined. Germline V gene lookup returns CDR1 SGHDN and CDR2 FVKESK. This CDR3 has 15 amino acids. The V gene lost 4 bases and the J gene lost 0 bases, with 10 bases spanning the gap.

The chain combines TRBV15 with TRBJ1-2, with 7 nucleotides matching TRBD1. Looked up from germline, CDR1 is LNHNV and CDR2 is YYDKDF (reference sequence). The CDR3 spans 15 residues. With 0 bases clipped from V and 3 bases from J, the junction kept 4 bases outside the gene matches. The CDR3 DNA reads as TGTGCCACCAGCAGAGACGCAGGGGGGTACTATGGCTACACCTTC. Its translation is CATSRDAGGYYGYTF.

The V and J genes are TRBV18 and TRBJ2-3, with 8 bases lining up with TRBD1. The V gene's germline CDR1 is KGHSH and CDR2 LQKENI. V shed 1 base, J shed 2 bases, and the junction held 5 bases outside the gene matches. The CDR3 has 16 residues. The CDR3 is CASSPRQGILTDTQYF. The CDR3 coding sequence is TGTGCCAGCTCACCACGACAGGGGATACTCACAGATACGCAGTATTTT.

The chain links TRBV5-1 to TRBJ2-4; 12 bases are shared with TRBD2. Germline V CDR1 and CDR2: SGHRS, YFSETQ. Trimming cost V 0 bases and J 7 bases; bases outside gene matches: 5. The CDR3 is made up of 16 amino acids. For the CDR3, the DNA is TGCGCCAGCAGCTTGGAGGCTAGCGGGAGGGGGAACATTCAGTACTTC. It is translated as CASSLEASGRGNIQYF.

The chain recombines TRBV27 with TRBJ2-2; D is possibly TRBD1 (6 bases). V gave up 6 bases and J gave up 7 bases, with 18 bases separating them. The CDR3 covers 15 residues. The germline gives CDR1 MNHEY, CDR2 SMNVEV (reference sequence). CDR3 DNA sequence: TGTGCCAGCAGCATCTGGACAGAAGGGGTCGGGGAGCTGTTTTTT. Translation: CASSIWTEGVGELFF.

The J gene is TRBJ1-1, the V gene TRBV28; TRBD1 might be the D (5 bases). This CDR3 spans 15 amino acids. Trimming removed 6 bases from V and 2 bases from J, with 16 bases in between. CDR1 is MDHEN and CDR2 is SYDVKM in the germline V gene. The CDR3, as DNA: TGTGCCAGCAGCCCCCCGGGGGGTCGCAACACTGAAGCTTTCTTT. The encoded protein is CASSPPGGRNTEAFF.

J is TRBJ2-3 and V is TRBV19; 8 nucleotides line up with TRBD2. Germline CDR1 is LNHDA and CDR2 is SQIVND (reference sequence). V trimming: 5 bases; J trimming: 6 bases; junction bases outside the gene matches: 16. The CDR3 is 17 amino acids. This CDR3 is CASSVPGTRYLADTQYF. The CDR3 DNA is TGTGCCAGTAGTGTACCCGGGACTAGATATTTGGCGGATACGCAGTATTTT.

The J gene is TRBJ2-5, the V gene TRBV2; perhaps TRBD2 as D (6 bases). V lost 6 bases to trimming and J lost 5 bases, with 10 bases between them. Germline lookup yields CDR1 SNHLY and CDR2 FYNNEI. This CDR3 spans 12 amino acids. CDR3 in amino acids: CASRSGGETQYF. The CDR3 nucleotides read TGTGCCAGCAGGTCCGGGGGTGAGACCCAGTACTTC. The complete variable domain, with remaining parts taken from reference TRBV2 and TRBJ2-5, reads EPEVTQTPSHQVTQMGQEVILRCVPISNHLYFYWYRQILGQKVEFLVSFYNNEISEKSEIFDDQFSVERPDGSNFTLKIRSTKLEDSAMYFCASRSGGETQYFGPGTRLLVL.

J is TRBJ1-3 and V is TRBV9, with a possible D match to TRBD1 (6 bases). This CDR3 comprises 15 residues. Trimming stripped 0 bases from V and 8 bases from J, with 15 bases between. Germline V gene lookup returns CDR1 SGDLS and CDR2 YYNGEE. The CDR3 loop is CASSVGGPGEYTIYF. The CDR3 DNA is TGTGCCAGCAGCGTAGGGGGGCCAGGGGAGTACACCATATATTTT. The full variable domain, its missing parts supplied by reference TRBV9 and TRBJ1-3, is DSGVTQTPKHLITATGQRVTLRCSPRSGDLSVYWYQQSLDQGLQFLIQYYNGEERAKGNILERFSAQQFPDLHSELNLSSLELGDSALYFCASSVGGPGEYTIYFGEGSWLTVV.

This sequence joins TRBV6-1 and TRBJ2-1; D may be TRBD2 (6 bases). Trimming pared 1 base from V and 4 bases from J, leaving 14 bases between. CDR1 and CDR2 (germline): MNHNS, SASEGT. This CDR3 contains 16 residues. This CDR3 reads CASSEETRISYNEQFF. DNA of the CDR3: TGTGCCAGCAGTGAAGAGACTAGAATTTCGTACAATGAGCAGTTCTTC.

The chain recombines TRBV28 with TRBJ2-7; possibly TRBD1 or TRBD2 for D (5 bases each). Germline CDR1 is MDHEN and CDR2 is SYDVKM. The V end was cut by 0 bases, the J end by 5 bases, with 17 bases between. The CDR3 has 16 amino acids. The CDR3 loop is CASSLWRVGVYNEQYF. As DNA, the CDR3 is TGTGCCAGCAGTTTATGGAGGGTAGGGGTCTACAACGAGCAGTACTTC.